This paragraph reports one T cell receptor (beta chain). Its cognate antigen is unknown. Unique molecular identifiers were present on cDNA, and template switching added a universal primer site. TCRdb ran MiXCR on the 5' RACE reads and lists one entry per CDR3 protein. There are around 470,000 distinct CDR3 sequences in the sample; approximately 15% occur only once, and approximately 0.52% lies in the top ten. This entry belongs to a study of identical twins. Whole-study findings and limits: Conclusions were drawn cross-sectionally by statistical analysis, without following the same donors.

Healthy Caucasians were all of the donors. Germline V gene data show CDR1 as SEHNR and CDR2 as FQNEAQ (reference sequence). The trim removed 5 bases at V and 0 bases at J, leaving 11 bases unmatched. The CDR3 loop spans 17 amino acids. This same sample was also taken into another study, of yellow fever vaccine responses in identical twins.

The sequence was obtained from a woman between 18 and 30 years old in good health. Sequencing was done on a sample of CD4+ T cells sorted from blood. The chain carries TRBV7-9 and TRBJ2-3, with 7 bases aligning to TRBD1. DNA of the CDR3: TGTGCCAGCAGCCCTGACAGGGCGGGCGCCAGCACAGATACGCAGTATTTT. Translated, it gives CASSPDRAGASTDTQYF.